One sample yielded the 17 T cell receptor beta chains listed below, sequenced in a study of monozygotic twins with inflammatory bowel disease. TCRdb re-called the 5' RACE reads, yielding one record per CDR3 amino acid sequence without DNA. Its listing shows about 380,000 distinct CDR3 sequences. The sample comprised blood. These receptors all come from a human donor with ulcerative colitis or Crohn's disease, or a healthy co-twin of an affected twin (not recorded which).

The chain employs TRBV4-1 and TRBJ1-4; lacking DNA, the TRBD1 call made by TCRdb goes unchecked. The CDR3 contains 18 residues. CDR1 and CDR2 from the germline V gene are MGHRA and YSYEKL. CDR3 loop: CASSLGQGREKTNEKLFF.

The chain combines TRBV10-2 with TRBJ2-2. The CDR3 contains 11 residues. The germline CDR1 and CDR2 sequences are WSHSY and SAAADI. CDR3 residues: CASREAGELFF.

The chain couples TRBV9 to TRBJ2-7. CDR1 SGDLS and CDR2 YYNGEE come from the germline V gene. This CDR3 is 15 amino acids long. The CDR3 loop is CASSVGGDGNYKQYF. The full variable domain, completed using reference TRBV9 and TRBJ2-7, is DSGVTQTPKHLITATGQRVTLRCSPRSGDLSVYWYQQSLDQGLQFLIQYYNGEERAKGNILERFSAQQFPDLHSELNLSSLELGDSALYFCASSVGGDGNYKQYFGPGTRLTVT.

This chain uses TRBV7-2 with TRBJ2-7. The germline V gene encodes CDR1 SGHTA and CDR2 FQGNSA. The length of the CDR3 is 14 residues. CDR3 region: CASSLVPRIYEQYF.

This sequence joins TRBV5-1 and TRBJ1-1. CDR1 and CDR2 from the germline V gene are SGHRS and YFSETQ. This CDR3 has 14 residues. This CDR3 reads CASTGRGMNTEAFF.

The gene calls are TRBV5-1 and TRBJ1-2; the TRBD1 assignment by TCRdb is unverifiable without DNA. The germline gives CDR1 SGHRS, CDR2 YFSETQ. This CDR3 is 13 amino acids long. The CDR3 sequence: CASRAAGGHGYTF. The whole variable domain, remainder taken from reference TRBV5-1 and TRBJ1-2, is KAGVTQTPRYLIKTRGQQVTLSCSPISGHRSVSWYQQTPGQGLQFLFEYFSETQRNKGNFPGRFSGRQFSNSRSEMNVSTLELGDSALYLCASRAAGGHGYTFGSGTRLTVV.

This chain joins TRBV10-3 and TRBJ2-1. Germline V gene data show CDR1 as ENHRY and CDR2 as SYGVKD. This CDR3 region has 14 residues. CDR3 residues: CAISGTGLYNEQFF.

V and J are TRBV7-9 and TRBJ2-2; with no DNA, the TCRdb D assignment of TRBD1 cannot be verified. CDR1 and CDR2 from the germline V gene are SEHNR and FQNEAQ (reference sequence). CDR3 length: 14 residues. CDR3 residues: CASSYGQGIRELFF.

This chain joins TRBV6-1 and TRBJ2-4; checking the TCRdb D call of TRBD2 is not possible without DNA. Germline values: CDR1 MNHNS, CDR2 SASEGT. The CDR3 length is 16 residues. The CDR3 region is CASSPDRRATKNIQYF.

The V and J genes are TRBV7-6 and TRBJ2-5; lacking DNA, the TRBD1 call made by TCRdb goes unchecked. The germline gives CDR1 SGHVS, CDR2 FNYEAQ. The CDR3 loop spans 15 amino acids. The CDR3 spells CAISNGLRARETQYF.

The CDR3 protein is CATSVRTENKETQYF. J is TRBJ2-5 and V is TRBV24-1. Germline V gene data show CDR1 as KGHDR and CDR2 as SFDVKD. CDR3 length: 15 amino acids.

This chain joins TRBV29-1 and TRBJ2-7; TCRdb gives TRBD1 as the D gene, but with no DNA this cannot be confirmed. Germline values: CDR1 SQVTM, CDR2 ANQGSEA. The CDR3 has 11 residues. The CDR3 sequence: CSVIRDLEQYF.

The chain couples TRBV12-3 or TRBV12-4 to TRBJ1-5. The CDR3 has 15 amino acids. CDR3 sequence reads: CASSIEGQSNQPQHF.

The genes are TRBV24-1 and TRBJ2-3; without DNA, the TCRdb call of TRBD1 cannot be checked. The CDR3 spans 16 residues. CDR1 KGHDR and CDR2 SFDVKD come from the germline V gene. The CDR3 protein is CATSDSTVTSTDTQYF.

The chain has TRBV20-1 and TRBJ2-3. The CDR3 is 16 residues long. Germline V gives CDR1 DFQATT, CDR2 SNEGSKA (reference sequence). Here the CDR3 reads CSARHSSGPVSDTQYF.

The V call is TRBV12-3 or TRBV12-4, the J call TRBJ1-5; TCRdb's D gene call, TRBD1, goes unchecked for lack of DNA. This CDR3 has 15 amino acids. This CDR3 is CASSFGAAVNQPQHF.

V and J are TRBV6-2 or TRBV6-3 and TRBJ2-1. Germline V gene sequence: CDR1 MNHEY, CDR2 SVGEGT. The CDR3 runs to 11 residues. CDR3 amino acids: CASSPGYEQFF.